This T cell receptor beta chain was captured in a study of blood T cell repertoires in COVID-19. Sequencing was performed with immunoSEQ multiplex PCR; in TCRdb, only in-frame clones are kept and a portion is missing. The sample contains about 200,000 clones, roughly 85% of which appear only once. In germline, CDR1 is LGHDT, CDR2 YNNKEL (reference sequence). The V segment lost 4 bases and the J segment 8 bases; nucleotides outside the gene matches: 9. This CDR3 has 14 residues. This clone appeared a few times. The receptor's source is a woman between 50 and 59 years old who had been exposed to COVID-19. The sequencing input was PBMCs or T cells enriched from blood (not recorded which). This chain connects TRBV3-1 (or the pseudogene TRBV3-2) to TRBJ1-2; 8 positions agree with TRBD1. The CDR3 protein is CASSLRQGLIGYTF. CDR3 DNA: TGTGCCAGCAGCCTGAGACAGGGGTTGATCGGCTACACCTTC.